This entry lists 26 T cell receptor beta chains sequenced from one sample in a study of blood T cell repertoires in COVID-19. The assay was immunoSEQ multiplex PCR, and TCRdb's table has in-frame clones only and misses some. The sample yields approximately 110,000 clones, about 94% seen once. The sample comprised peripheral blood. All receptors derive from a man aged 45 to 65 with COVID-19, enrolled during active disease.

This chain joins TRBV19 and TRBJ1-6; D unresolved. CDR1 LNHDA and CDR2 SQIVND come from the germline V gene (reference sequence). The ends were cut back, 3 bases at V and 8 bases at J, with 5 bases in the middle. The CDR3 runs to 12 residues. CDR3 bases: TGTGCCAGTAGTATCGGTGATTCACCCCTCCACTTT. It specifies CASSIGDSPLHF.

The chain joins TRBV5-6 to TRBJ1-5; a weak D match, TRBD1 (5 bases). V gave up 7 bases and J gave up 4 bases, with 9 bases separating them. This CDR3 has 12 residues. Germline CDR1 SGHDT, CDR2 YYEEEE. Here the CDR3 DNA reads TGTGCCAGCTCTGGGGGGAATCAGCCCCAGCATTTT. Its protein is CASSGGNQPQHF.

This clone has a single count. V usage is TRBV27 and J usage is TRBJ1-1; 7 nucleotides align to TRBD1. Germline V gene data show CDR1 as MNHEY and CDR2 as SMNVEV (reference sequence). The CDR3 has 14 amino acids. V lost 6 bases and J lost 2; bases outside the gene matches: 6. The CDR3 loop is CASRRQGGNTEAFF. CDR3 sequence (DNA): TGTGCCAGCAGGCGACAGGGTGGAAACACTGAAGCTTTCTTT.

The chain uses TRBV7-2 and TRBJ2-5; TRBD1 agrees at 8 bases. Germline CDR1 and CDR2: SGHTA and FQGNSA. The CDR3 is 15 amino acids. The V gene end was trimmed by 1 base and the J gene end by 3 bases; junction bases not matched to a gene: 4. This CDR3 is CASSLVTGGKETQYF. The CDR3 nucleotides are TGTGCCAGCAGCTTAGTAACAGGGGGAAAAGAGACCCAGTACTTC.

This chain links TRBV20-1 with TRBJ1-1; D ambiguous. In germline, CDR1 is DFQATT, CDR2 SNEGSKA (reference sequence). CDR3 length: 11 amino acids. This chain's CDR3 is CTPFRTGEAFF. The CDR3 DNA follows: TGCACCCCTTTTCGGACGGGAGAAGCTTTCTTT.

V gene TRBV6-2 or TRBV6-3 combines with J gene TRBJ2-7; 7 bases map to TRBD1. This CDR3 region has 12 residues. Trimming took 5 bases from V and 2 from J; bases not matched to a gene: 0. Germline V CDR1 and CDR2: MNHEY, SVGEGT. The CDR3 DNA reads as TGTGCCAGCAGTCAGGGGGCCTACGAGCAGTACTTC. Translating it yields CASSQGAYEQYF.

V is TRBV5-1 and J is TRBJ2-3; TRBD2 matches 8 bases. Trimming cost V 2 bases and J 0 bases; bases outside gene matches: 2. Germline V gives CDR1 SGHRS, CDR2 YFSETQ. The CDR3 runs to 15 residues. The CDR3, as DNA: TGCGCCAGCAGCTTTATAGCGGGGAGCACAGATACGCAGTATTTT. It yields the protein CASSFIAGSTDTQYF.

The chain couples TRBV3-1 (or the pseudogene TRBV3-2) to TRBJ2-7, with D perhaps TRBD2 (5 bases). The CDR3 spans 16 residues. CDR1 is LGHDT and CDR2 is YNNKEL in the germline V gene (reference sequence). Trimming took 0 bases from V and 7 from J, leaving 19 bases between them. In nucleotides, the CDR3 is TGTGCCAGCAGCCAAGATGGAGGCCGCCGTCCTCGGGAGCAGTACGTC. It is translated as CASSQDGGRRPREQYV.

The J gene is TRBJ2-7, the V gene TRBV28, with D maybe TRBD1 (6 bases). Germline lookup yields CDR1 MDHEN and CDR2 SYDVKM. Trimming took off 3 bases at V and 2 bases at J, with 11 bases between the two ends. This CDR3 is 14 amino acids long. In DNA form, the CDR3 reads TGTGCCAGCAGTTTTAGGGGGAGCACCTACGAGCAGTACTTC. This translates into CASSFRGSTYEQYF.

This clone was observed a few times. The chain employs TRBV28 and TRBJ2-1; a weak D match, TRBD1 (6 bases). Germline CDR1 MDHEN, CDR2 SYDVKM. This CDR3 is built from 13 residues. V gave up 3 bases and J gave up 8 bases, with 11 bases separating them. CDR3 in DNA: TGTGCCAGCAGTTTCCAGGGGCGCGATGAGCAGTTCTTC. Protein: CASSFQGRDEQFF.

This chain connects TRBV3-1 (or the pseudogene TRBV3-2) to TRBJ1-5, with TRBD1 matching 8 bases. J gave up 7 bases and V 4 bases, and 3 bases lay outside the gene matches. The CDR3 is 13 residues long. Germline values: CDR1 LGHDT, CDR2 YNNKEL (reference sequence). The CDR3 nucleotides are TGTGCCAGCAGCCTAGGACAGGGACAGCCCCAGCATTTT. Its protein is CASSLGQGQPQHF.

This chain uses TRBV7-2 with TRBJ2-3, with D hard to call. CDR3 length: 14 residues. Germline loops: CDR1 SGHTA, CDR2 FQGNSA. Trimming took 1 base from V and 5 from J, leaving 10 bases between them. DNA of the CDR3: TGTGCCAGCAGCTTAGTAGCTAAAATAGATACGCAGTATTTT. Protein sequence: CASSLVAKIDTQYF.

V usage is TRBV10-3 and J usage is TRBJ2-7, with 10 bases lining up with TRBD2. CDR3 length: 14 residues. Losses at the gene ends were 4 bases for V and 7 bases for J; bases not matched to a gene: 7. Looked up from germline, CDR1 is ENHRY and CDR2 is SYGVKD. DNA of the CDR3: TGTGCCATCAGTGGGGTAGCGGGAGGAGGTGAGCAGTACTTC. Its translation: CAISGVAGGGEQYF.

The genes are TRBV3-1 (or the pseudogene TRBV3-2) and TRBJ1-6; the D is unclear. V was pared by 2 bases and J by 9 bases, with 17 bases between. From germline, CDR1 is LGHDT and CDR2 YNNKEL (reference sequence). CDR3 size: 16 residues. The CDR3 spells CASSQRGAPESSPLHF. For the CDR3, the DNA is TGTGCCAGCAGCCAACGCGGCGCCCCGGAAAGTTCACCCCTCCACTTT.

This clone was counted between two and nine times. The chain links TRBV28 to TRBJ1-2; TRBD1 matches 8 bases. The CDR3 contains 15 residues. Trimming took 5 bases from V and 3 from J; bases not matched to a gene: 8. Germline CDR1 reads MDHEN; CDR2 reads SYDVKM. The chain's CDR3 is CASSRLRTGYYGYTF. For the CDR3, the DNA is TGTGCCAGCAGTCGCCTCCGGACAGGGTACTATGGCTACACCTTC.

This sequence joins TRBV3-1 (or the pseudogene TRBV3-2) and TRBJ2-7; D possibly corresponds to TRBD2 (7 bases). V was clipped by 4 bases and J by 4 bases, with 17 bases between them. The germline CDR1 and CDR2 sequences are LGHDT and YNNKEL (reference sequence). The CDR3 has 15 amino acids. The CDR3 region is CASSLAPGGEYEQYF. The DNA for the CDR3 is TGTGCCAGCAGCCTAGCCCCGGGGGGCGAATACGAGCAGTACTTC.

V gene TRBV5-4 combines with J gene TRBJ2-3, with D perhaps TRBD2 (6 bases). Germline V gene lookup returns CDR1 SGHNT and CDR2 YYREEE (reference sequence). The CDR3 is 15 amino acids. The ends were cut back, 4 bases at V and 2 bases at J, with 14 bases in the middle. CDR3 in amino acids: CASSPAGPSTDTQYF. As DNA, the CDR3 is TGTGCCAGCAGCCCGGCGGGACCTTCCACAGATACGCAGTATTTT.

There are a few counts of this clone. V and J are TRBV9 and TRBJ1-6, with D possibly being TRBD1 (5 bases). CDR1 is SGDLS, CDR2 YYNGEE, per germline. The CDR3 has 12 amino acids. Trimming shortened V by 7 bases and J by 6 bases, and 8 bases separated the two germline ends. This chain's CDR3 is CASGQGNSPLHF. CDR3 coding DNA: TGTGCCAGCGGGCAGGGTAATTCACCCCTCCACTTT.

The rearrangement links TRBV2 to TRBJ1-3; D ambiguous. The CDR3 has 12 amino acids. The germline gives CDR1 SNHLY, CDR2 FYNNEI. Deletions cut 3 bases from V and 4 bases from J, with 4 bases between. CDR3 protein: CASSDQGNTIYF. The CDR3 DNA sequence: TGTGCCAGCAGTGATCAGGGAAACACCATATATTTT.

J is TRBJ2-5 and V is TRBV5-6; no clear D. The CDR3 spans 15 residues. V shed 0 bases and J shed 4 bases, with 13 bases lying between them. Germline V CDR1 and CDR2: SGHDT, YYEEEE. The CDR3 nucleotides are TGTGCCAGCAGCTTGGGCCCCGCGAACCTAGAGACCCAGTACTTC. Translated: CASSLGPANLETQYF.

This sequence joins TRBV7-2 and TRBJ2-7; TRBD1 matches at 7 bases. Trimming took 0 bases from V and 1 from J; bases not matched to a gene: 6. The CDR3 consists of 16 residues. In germline, CDR1 is SGHTA, CDR2 FQGNSA. Here the CDR3 reads CASSLAVGTESYEQYF. CDR3 sequence (DNA): TGTGCCAGCAGCTTAGCAGTCGGGACAGAGTCCTACGAGCAGTACTTC.

The rearrangement links TRBV7-2 to TRBJ2-5, with 7 bases lining up with TRBD2. With 1 base clipped from V and 5 bases from J, the junction kept 4 bases outside the gene matches. This CDR3 region has 14 residues. Germline CDR1 is SGHTA and CDR2 is FQGNSA. The CDR3 bases are TGTGCCAGCAGCTTAGACGGGAGGAAGGAGACCCAGTACTTC. Protein: CASSLDGRKETQYF.

The chain is built from TRBV9 and TRBJ1-4; maybe TRBD1 (5 bases). From germline, CDR1 is SGDLS and CDR2 YYNGEE. The germline V and J ends were trimmed by 0 bases and 1 base, with 10 bases remaining between them. The CDR3 is 16 residues long. Here the CDR3 reads CASSVAIGGTNEKLFF. The CDR3 DNA reads as TGTGCCAGCAGCGTAGCTATCGGGGGAACTAATGAAAAACTGTTTTTT.

V gene TRBV5-1 combines with J gene TRBJ2-1, with TRBD1 matching over 9 bases. CDR1 and CDR2 from the germline V gene are SGHRS and YFSETQ. J gave up 9 bases and V 0 bases, and 7 bases lay outside the gene matches. This CDR3 is built from 15 residues. As DNA, the CDR3 is TGCGCCAGCAGCTTGGACACAGGGGGCCTTTTTGAGCAGTTCTTC. Translated, it gives CASSLDTGGLFEQFF.

The chain has TRBV19 and TRBJ2-1; 8 positions agree with TRBD1. CDR1 is LNHDA and CDR2 is SQIVND in the germline V gene (reference sequence). With V trimmed by 5 bases and J by 10 bases, 7 bases remained unmatched. CDR3 size: 13 residues. CDR3 in DNA: TGTGCCAGTAGTGTCCAACAGGGGGTCGAGCAGTTCTTC. Amino acid sequence: CASSVQQGVEQFF.

The rearrangement joins TRBV5-1 to TRBJ2-1, with 7 bases fitting TRBD1. The germline CDR1 and CDR2 sequences are SGHRS and YFSETQ. The CDR3 consists of 14 residues. The V and J ends lost 7 bases and 5 bases, in that order; junction bases with no gene match: 9. In DNA form, the CDR3 reads TGCGCCAGCTCCACCGGGACAGTCGACAATGAGCAGTTCTTC. Its translation is CASSTGTVDNEQFF.